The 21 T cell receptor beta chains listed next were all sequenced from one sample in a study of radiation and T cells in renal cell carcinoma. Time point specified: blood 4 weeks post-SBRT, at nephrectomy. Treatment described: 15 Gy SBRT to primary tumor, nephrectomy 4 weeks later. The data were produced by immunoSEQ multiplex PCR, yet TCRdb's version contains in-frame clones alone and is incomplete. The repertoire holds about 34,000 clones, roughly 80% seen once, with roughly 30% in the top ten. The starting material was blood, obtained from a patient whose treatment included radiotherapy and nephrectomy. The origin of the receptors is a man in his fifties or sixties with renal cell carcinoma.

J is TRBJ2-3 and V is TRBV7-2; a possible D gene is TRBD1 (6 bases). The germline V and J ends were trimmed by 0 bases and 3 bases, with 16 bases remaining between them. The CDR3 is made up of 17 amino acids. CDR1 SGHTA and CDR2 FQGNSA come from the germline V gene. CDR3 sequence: CASSLAGRRGRTDTQYF. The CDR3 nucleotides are TGTGCCAGCAGCTTAGCTGGGCGTAGGGGGAGAACAGATACGCAGTATTTT.

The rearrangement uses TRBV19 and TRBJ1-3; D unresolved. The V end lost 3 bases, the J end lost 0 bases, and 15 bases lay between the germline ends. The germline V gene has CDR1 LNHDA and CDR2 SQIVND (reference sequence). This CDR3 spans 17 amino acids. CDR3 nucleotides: TGTGCCAGTAGTATCGGGAGAGGCTATTACTCTGGAAACACCATATATTTT. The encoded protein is CASSIGRGYYSGNTIYF. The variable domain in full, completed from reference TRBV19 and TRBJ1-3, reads DGGITQSPKYLFRKEGQNVTLSCEQNLNHDAMYWYRQDPGQGLRLIYYSQIVNDFQKGDIAEGYSVSREKKESFPLTVTSAQKNPTAFYLCASSIGRGYYSGNTIYFGEGSWLTVV.

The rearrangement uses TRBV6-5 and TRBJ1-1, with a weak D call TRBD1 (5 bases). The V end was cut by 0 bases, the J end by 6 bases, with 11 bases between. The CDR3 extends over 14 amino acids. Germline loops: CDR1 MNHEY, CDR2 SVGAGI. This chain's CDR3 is CASSYSSRGPEAFF. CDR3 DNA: TGTGCCAGCAGTTACTCGAGTAGGGGTCCTGAAGCTTTCTTT.

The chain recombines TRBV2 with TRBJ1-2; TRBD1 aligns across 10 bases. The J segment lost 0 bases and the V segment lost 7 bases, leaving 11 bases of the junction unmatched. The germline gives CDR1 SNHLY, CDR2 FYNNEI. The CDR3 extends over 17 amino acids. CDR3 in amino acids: CASTVPGQGSANYGYTF. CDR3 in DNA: TGTGCCAGCACCGTCCCGGGACAGGGGTCAGCTAACTATGGCTACACCTTC.

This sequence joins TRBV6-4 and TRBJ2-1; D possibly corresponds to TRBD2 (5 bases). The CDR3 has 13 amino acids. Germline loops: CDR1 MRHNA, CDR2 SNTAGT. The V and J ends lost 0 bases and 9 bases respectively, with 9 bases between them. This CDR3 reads CASSDSGVSEQFF. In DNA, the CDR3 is TGTGCCAGCAGTGACTCGGGAGTTTCTGAGCAGTTCTTC.

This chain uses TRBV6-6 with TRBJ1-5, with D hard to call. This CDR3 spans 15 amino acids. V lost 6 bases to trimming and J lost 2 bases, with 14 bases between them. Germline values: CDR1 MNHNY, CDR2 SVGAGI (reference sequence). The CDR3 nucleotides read TGTGCCAGCAGCCCAGTAGGGTTTGGCAATCAGCCCCAGCATTTT. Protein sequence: CASSPVGFGNQPQHF.

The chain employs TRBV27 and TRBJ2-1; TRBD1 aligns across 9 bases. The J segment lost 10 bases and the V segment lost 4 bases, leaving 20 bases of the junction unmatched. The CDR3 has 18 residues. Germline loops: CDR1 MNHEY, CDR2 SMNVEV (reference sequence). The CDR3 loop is CASSSMYGVGTGRIEQFF. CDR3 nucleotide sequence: TGTGCCAGCAGTTCAATGTATGGGGTGGGGACAGGGAGGATCGAGCAGTTCTTC.

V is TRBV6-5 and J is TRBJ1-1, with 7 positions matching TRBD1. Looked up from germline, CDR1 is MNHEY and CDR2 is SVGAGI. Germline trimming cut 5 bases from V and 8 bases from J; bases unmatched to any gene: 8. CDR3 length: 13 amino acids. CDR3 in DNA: TGTGCCAGCAGTGAGGGACAGTACTTCGAAGCTTTCTTT. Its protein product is CASSEGQYFEAFF.

The CDR3 sequence: CASSPARSGKLFF. CDR3 bases: TGTGCCAGCAGTCCCGCGCGGTCTGGAAAACTGTTTTTT. The chain carries TRBV6-1 and TRBJ1-4; no clear D gene. The CDR3 is made up of 13 amino acids. Trimming removed 5 bases from V and 10 bases from J, with 14 bases in between. Germline CDR1 is MNHNS and CDR2 is SASEGT.

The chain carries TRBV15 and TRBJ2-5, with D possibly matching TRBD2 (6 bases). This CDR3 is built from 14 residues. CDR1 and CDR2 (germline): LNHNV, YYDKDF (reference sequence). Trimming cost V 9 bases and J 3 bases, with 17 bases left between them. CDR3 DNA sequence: TGTGCCACTAAAGCACTCGGGGGAGAAGAGACCCAGTACTTC. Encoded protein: CATKALGGEETQYF.

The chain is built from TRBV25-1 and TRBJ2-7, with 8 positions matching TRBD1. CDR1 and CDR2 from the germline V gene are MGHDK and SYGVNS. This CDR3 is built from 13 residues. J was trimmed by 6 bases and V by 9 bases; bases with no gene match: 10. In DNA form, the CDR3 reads TGTGCCAGTTCCACGGGACAGGCTCTCGAGCAGTACTTC. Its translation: CASSTGQALEQYF.

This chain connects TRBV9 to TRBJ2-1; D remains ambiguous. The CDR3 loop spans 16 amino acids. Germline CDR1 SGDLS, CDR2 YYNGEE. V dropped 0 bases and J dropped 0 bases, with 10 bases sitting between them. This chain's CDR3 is CASSVVSRSSYNEQFF. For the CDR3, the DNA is TGTGCCAGCAGCGTAGTGAGTCGAAGCTCCTACAATGAGCAGTTCTTC.

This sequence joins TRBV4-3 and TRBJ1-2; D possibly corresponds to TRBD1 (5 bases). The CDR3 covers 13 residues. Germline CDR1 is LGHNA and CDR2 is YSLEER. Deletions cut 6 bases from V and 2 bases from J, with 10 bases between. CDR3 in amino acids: CASSRTTNYGYTF. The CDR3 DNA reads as TGCGCCAGCAGTCGGACAACAAACTATGGCTACACCTTC.

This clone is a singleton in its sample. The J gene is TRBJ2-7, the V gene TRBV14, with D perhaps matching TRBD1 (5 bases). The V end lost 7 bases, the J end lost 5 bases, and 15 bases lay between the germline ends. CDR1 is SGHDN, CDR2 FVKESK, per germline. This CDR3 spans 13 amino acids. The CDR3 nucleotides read TGTGCCAGCAATATCAGGGTTAGGGACGAGCAGTACTTC. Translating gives CASNIRVRDEQYF.

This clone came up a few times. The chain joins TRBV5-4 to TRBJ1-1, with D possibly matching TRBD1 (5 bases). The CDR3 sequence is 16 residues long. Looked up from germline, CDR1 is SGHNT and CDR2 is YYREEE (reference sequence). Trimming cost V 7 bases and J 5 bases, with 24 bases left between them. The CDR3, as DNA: TGTGCCAGCTTCCCCACCGGGACTAGCGGTTGGACTGAAGCTTTCTTT. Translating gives CASFPTGTSGWTEAFF.

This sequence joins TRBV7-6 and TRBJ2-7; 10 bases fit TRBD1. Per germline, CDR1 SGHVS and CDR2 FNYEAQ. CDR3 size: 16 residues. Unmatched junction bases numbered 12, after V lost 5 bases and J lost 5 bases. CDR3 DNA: TGTGCCAGCAGCCCCGAGTGGGGGGGACAGGGGCACGAGCAGTACTTC. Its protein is CASSPEWGGQGHEQYF. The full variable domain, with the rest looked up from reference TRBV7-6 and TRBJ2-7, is GAGVSQSPRYKVTKRGQDVALRCDPISGHVSLYWYRQALGQGPEFLTYFNYEAQQDKSGLPNDRFSAERPEGSISTLTIQRTEQRDSAMYRCASSPEWGGQGHEQYFGPGTRLTVT.

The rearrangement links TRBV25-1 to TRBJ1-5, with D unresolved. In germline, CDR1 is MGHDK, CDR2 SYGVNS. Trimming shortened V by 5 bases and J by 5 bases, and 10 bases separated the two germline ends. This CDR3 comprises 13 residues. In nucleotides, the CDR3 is TGTGCCAGCAGTAGGCAGATAGATCAGCCCCAGCATTTT. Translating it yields CASSRQIDQPQHF. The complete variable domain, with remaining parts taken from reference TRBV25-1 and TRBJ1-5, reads EADIYQTPRYLVIGTGKKITLECSQTMGHDKMYWYQQDPGMELHLIHYSYGVNSTEKGDLSSESTVSRIRTEHFPLTLESARPSHTSQYLCASSRQIDQPQHFGDGTRLSIL.

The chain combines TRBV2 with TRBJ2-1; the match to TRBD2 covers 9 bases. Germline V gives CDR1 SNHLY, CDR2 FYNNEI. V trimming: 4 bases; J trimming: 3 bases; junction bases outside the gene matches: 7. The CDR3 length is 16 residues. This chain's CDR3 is CASSAASGAFYNEQFF. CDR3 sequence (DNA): TGTGCCAGCAGTGCTGCTAGCGGGGCGTTCTACAATGAGCAGTTCTTC.

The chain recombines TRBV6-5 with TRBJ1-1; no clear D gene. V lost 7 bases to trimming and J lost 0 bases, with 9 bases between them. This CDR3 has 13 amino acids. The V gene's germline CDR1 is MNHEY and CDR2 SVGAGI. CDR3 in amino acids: CASMKEMNTEAFF. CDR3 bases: TGTGCCAGCATGAAGGAGATGAACACTGAAGCTTTCTTT.

For the CDR3, the DNA is TGTGCCAGCACACCAGGCGGGGCCCAGTACTTC. It specifies CASTPGGAQYF. The V call is TRBV11-2, the J call TRBJ2-5, with TRBD2 as a possible D gene (6 bases). The CDR3 consists of 11 residues. V lost 7 bases and J 9 bases, leaving 12 bases between the germline ends. Germline loops: CDR1 SGHAT, CDR2 FQNNGV.

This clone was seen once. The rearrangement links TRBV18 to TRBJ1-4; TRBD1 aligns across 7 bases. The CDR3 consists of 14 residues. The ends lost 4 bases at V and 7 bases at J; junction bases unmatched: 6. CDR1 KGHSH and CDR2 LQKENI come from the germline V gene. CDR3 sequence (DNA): TGTGCCAGCTCACAATGGACAGGCGGTGAAAAACTGTTTTTT. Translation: CASSQWTGGEKLFF. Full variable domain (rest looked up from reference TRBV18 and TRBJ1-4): NAGVMQNPRHLVRRRGQEARLRCSPMKGHSHVYWYRQLPEEGLKFMVYLQKENIIDESGMPKERFSAEFPKEGPSILRIQQVVRGDSAAYFCASSQWTGGEKLFFGSGTQLSVL.